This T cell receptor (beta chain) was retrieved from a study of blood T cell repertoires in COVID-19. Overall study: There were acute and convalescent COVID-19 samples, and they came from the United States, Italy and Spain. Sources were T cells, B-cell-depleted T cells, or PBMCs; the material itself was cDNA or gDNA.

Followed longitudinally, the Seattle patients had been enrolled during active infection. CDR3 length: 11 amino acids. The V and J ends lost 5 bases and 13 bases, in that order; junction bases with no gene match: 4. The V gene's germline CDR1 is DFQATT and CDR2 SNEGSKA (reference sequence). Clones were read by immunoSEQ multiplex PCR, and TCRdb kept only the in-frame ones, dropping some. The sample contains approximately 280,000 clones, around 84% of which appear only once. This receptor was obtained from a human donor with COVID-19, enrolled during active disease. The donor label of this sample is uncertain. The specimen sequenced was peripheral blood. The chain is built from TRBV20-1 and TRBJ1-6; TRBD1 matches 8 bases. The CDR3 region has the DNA TGCAGTGCTCTCACAGGGGGTCCCCTCCACTTT. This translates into CSALTGGPLHF.